The sequence of this T cell receptor beta chain was determined in a study of T cells in tuberculosis. Study-level results: Active tuberculosis TCR-alpha repertoires lay closer to GMM-specific TCRs than IGRA-negative controls, suggesting clonal expansion.

Between the trimmed V and J ends, which lost 2 bases and 4 bases, there was a span of 12 bases. The CDR3 is 14 residues long. Germline V gives CDR1 SGHTS, CDR2 YDEGEE. Details on this clone: Its target is not known.

The data were produced by immunoSEQ multiplex PCR, yet TCRdb's version contains in-frame clones alone and is incomplete. The table has tens of thousands of clones, about 96% seen once. This chain uses TRBV5-8 with TRBJ1-2; no clear D. The TCR sequence derives from a donor aged 10 to 29 with latent tuberculosis or without tuberculosis infection. The sequenced material came from PBMCs. DNA of the CDR3: TGTGCCAGCAGCTTACCGCGGGATACCTATGGCTACACCTTC. Translation gives CASSLPRDTYGYTF.